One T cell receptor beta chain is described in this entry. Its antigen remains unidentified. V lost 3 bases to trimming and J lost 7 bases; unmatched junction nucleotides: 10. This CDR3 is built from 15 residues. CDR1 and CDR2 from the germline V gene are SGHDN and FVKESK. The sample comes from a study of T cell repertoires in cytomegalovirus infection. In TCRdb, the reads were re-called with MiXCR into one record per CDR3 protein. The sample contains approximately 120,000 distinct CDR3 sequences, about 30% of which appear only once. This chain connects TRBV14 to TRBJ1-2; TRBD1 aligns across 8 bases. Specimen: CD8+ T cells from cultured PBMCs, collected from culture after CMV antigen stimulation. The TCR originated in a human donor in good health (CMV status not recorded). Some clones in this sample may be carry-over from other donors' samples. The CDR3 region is CASSQAWTGLSGYTF. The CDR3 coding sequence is TGTGCCAGCAGCCAGGCTTGGACAGGGCTAAGTGGCTACACCTTC.